This TCR beta chain emerged from a study of blood T cell repertoires in COVID-19. Study context: Samples came from the United States, Italy and Spain, spanning acute and convalescent COVID-19. Sample material is recorded as cDNA or gDNA derived from T cells, B-cell-depleted T cells, or PBMCs.

During active infection, Seattle patients enrolled and were then monitored through disease. This clone has a handful of counts. In the authors' methods: Amplified reference gene primers provided the basis for estimating nucleated cell counts. Assay: immunoSEQ multiplex PCR; the TCRdb copy retains only in-frame clones and omits some. The DNA gave D and trimming, while V, J and clone size come from that table. The sample holds under 250,000 clones, around nine tenths seen once. Sequencing used peripheral blood. The source is a man in his sixties with COVID-19, enrolled during active disease.

CDR3 coding DNA: TGTGCCAGCAGCTTGAACGCTGGCGGGGGGGCAGAGGAGCAGTACTTC. Translated, it gives CASSLNAGGGAEEQYF. The V call is TRBV5-4, the J call TRBJ2-7; 9 bases match TRBD2. The length of the CDR3 is 16 residues. In germline, CDR1 is SGHNT, CDR2 YYREEE (reference sequence). With 1 base clipped from V and 7 bases from J, the junction kept 12 bases outside the gene matches.